These T cell receptor beta chains were read from a single sample in a study of T cell repertoires in cytomegalovirus infection. No cognate antigen is known for these TCRs. TCRdb re-derived calls from the reads in MiXCR, one entry per CDR3 protein. Among some 480,000 distinct CDR3 sequences listed, 33% were seen once. The sample in question was cultured PBMCs, obtained from culture after CMV antigen stimulation. These receptor sequences come from a human donor in good health (CMV status not recorded). Some clones in this sample may be carry-over from other donors' samples. The CDR3 runs from the conserved cysteine through the conserved F or W. The D gene is left open where the match is weak. Rows may omit the clone size; those that give it use once, few, many or a size class.

d_gene: TRBD2
v_gene: TRBV12-3/TRBV12-4
j_gene: TRBJ2-1
abundance: .
CDR3nt: TGTGCCAGCAGACCGCAAGGACTAGCGGGAAGCGAGCAGTTCTTC
CDR3aa: CASRPQGLAGSEQFF

d_gene: .
v_gene: TRBV7-3
j_gene: TRBJ2-3
abundance: few
CDR3nt: TGTGCCAGCGCCAAGGGAGATACGCAGTATTTT
CDR3aa: CASAKGDTQYF

d_gene: .
v_gene: TRBV7-3
j_gene: TRBJ2-3
abundance: .
CDR3nt: TGTGCCAGCAGCTCGGGGTCTAGCGCAGATACGCAGTATTTT
CDR3aa: CASSSGSSADTQYF

d_gene: .
v_gene: TRBV7-2
j_gene: TRBJ2-5
abundance: .
CDR3nt: TGTGCCAGCAGCCCCCCACTAGGGGAAGAGACCCAGTACTTC
CDR3aa: CASSPPLGEETQYF

d_gene: TRBD2
v_gene: TRBV4-1
j_gene: TRBJ2-3
abundance: .
CDR3nt: TGCGCCAGCAGCCAAGAAGGACTAGCGGCATCCACAGATACGCAGTATTTT
CDR3aa: CASSQEGLAASTDTQYF

d_gene: .
v_gene: TRBV2
j_gene: TRBJ2-7
abundance: few
CDR3nt: TGTGCCAGCAGGTCAGGCCAGGAGCAGTACTTC
CDR3aa: CASRSGQEQYF

d_gene: TRBD2
v_gene: TRBV29-1
j_gene: TRBJ2-1
abundance: .
CDR3nt: TGCAGCGTTTATGCGATGGCGGGAGGGCCCAGGGATGAGCAGTTCTTC
CDR3aa: CSVYAMAGGPRDEQFF

d_gene: TRBD2
v_gene: TRBV20-1
j_gene: TRBJ2-1
abundance: .
CDR3nt: TGCAGTGCTAGAGACACAGGCGAAAGGACTAGCGGGTACGGCGATGAGCAGTTCTTC
CDR3aa: CSARDTGERTSGYGDEQFF

d_gene: TRBD2
v_gene: TRBV20-1
j_gene: TRBJ2-1
abundance: .
CDR3nt: TGCAGTGCTAGTCGACTAGCGGGCAATGAGCAGTTCTTC
CDR3aa: CSASRLAGNEQFF

d_gene: .
v_gene: TRBV19
j_gene: TRBJ2-3
abundance: .
CDR3nt: TGTGCCAGTAATCGGGAGCGAGCTAGCACAGATACGCAGTATTTT
CDR3aa: CASNRERASTDTQYF

d_gene: .
v_gene: TRBV7-2
j_gene: TRBJ2-7
abundance: many
CDR3nt: TGTGCCAGCAGCCAGCAGGGGGGGGGCTACGAGCAGTACTTC
CDR3aa: CASSQQGGGYEQYF